Listed below are T cell receptor beta chains from one sample, sequenced in a study of cytomegalovirus exposure and HLA in healthy donors. Sequenced by immunoSEQ multiplex PCR; TCRdb stores in-frame clones only, minus some. The table shows fewer than 110,000 clones, with approximately 79% occurring only once. The sequenced sample was PBMCs. These receptors were taken from a woman between 35 and 50 years old in good health and CMV-seropositive. CDR3s include the opening cysteine and the closing phenylalanine or tryptophan. The order of the fields is V gene, clone size, D gene, J gene, CDR3 length, CDR3 DNA, CDR3 protein. A D gene is named only where the DNA matches it firmly. Clone size is shown for a subset of rows, as once, few, many or a class of expanded clone.

V gene: TRBV5-6
clone size: -
D gene: TRBD1
J gene: TRBJ2-3
CDR3 length: 15
CDR3 DNA: TGTGCCAGCAGCCAAACAGGGGTAGGCGCAGATACGCAGTATTTT
CDR3 protein: CASSQTGVGADTQYF

V gene: TRBV29-1
clone size: -
D gene: TRBD1
J gene: TRBJ1-1
CDR3 length: 13
CDR3 DNA: TGCAGCGTTGAGACCTACAGGGGAGGTGAAGCTTTCTTT
CDR3 protein: CSVETYRGGEAFF

V gene: TRBV2
clone size: few
D gene: TRBD1
J gene: TRBJ1-5
CDR3 length: 14
CDR3 DNA: TGTGCCAGCATCGGACAGGGCGGCAATCAGCCCCAGCATTTT
CDR3 protein: CASIGQGGNQPQHF

V gene: TRBV5-6
clone size: -
D gene: -
J gene: TRBJ1-5
CDR3 length: 12
CDR3 DNA: TGTGCCAGCAGCTTGCCAAGCCAGCCCCAGCATTTT
CDR3 protein: CASSLPSQPQHF

V gene: TRBV4-2
clone size: few
D gene: TRBD2
J gene: TRBJ2-3
CDR3 length: 18
CDR3 DNA: TGTGCCAGCAGCCCAGGGGTAGCGGGGGGGCCTAGCACAGATACGCAGTATTTT
CDR3 protein: CASSPGVAGGPSTDTQYF

V gene: TRBV18
clone size: -
D gene: TRBD2
J gene: TRBJ2-2
CDR3 length: 17
CDR3 DNA: TGTGCCAGCTCACCACCGGGACTAGCGGGGAACACCGGGGAGCTGTTTTTT
CDR3 protein: CASSPPGLAGNTGELFF

V gene: TRBV19
clone size: few
D gene: -
J gene: TRBJ1-6
CDR3 length: 14
CDR3 DNA: TGTGCCAGTAGTATCGGTCTCTATAATTCACCCCTCCACTTT
CDR3 protein: CASSIGLYNSPLHF

V gene: TRBV10-3
clone size: -
D gene: -
J gene: TRBJ1-2
CDR3 length: 14
CDR3 DNA: TGTGCCATCAGCACAATGAGCGCTAACTATGGCTACACCTTC
CDR3 protein: CAISTMSANYGYTF

V gene: TRBV5-6
clone size: -
D gene: TRBD2
J gene: TRBJ2-3
CDR3 length: 14
CDR3 DNA: TGTGCCAGCAGCTTGGATTGGCCGGGGGGTACGCAGTATTTT
CDR3 protein: CASSLDWPGGTQYF

V gene: TRBV14
clone size: -
D gene: -
J gene: TRBJ1-4
CDR3 length: 13
CDR3 DNA: TGTGCCAGCAGCCGAGCAACTAATGAAAAACTGTTTTTT
CDR3 protein: CASSRATNEKLFF

V gene: TRBV5-1
clone size: -
D gene: TRBD1
J gene: TRBJ2-7
CDR3 length: 13
CDR3 DNA: TGCGCCAGCAGCTCAGGGGGCACCTACGAGCAGTACTTC
CDR3 protein: CASSSGGTYEQYF

V gene: TRBV19
clone size: once
D gene: TRBD2
J gene: TRBJ2-1
CDR3 length: 15
CDR3 DNA: TGTGCCACCGCTCGATCTGGACTAGCGGGGAATGAGCAGTTCTTC
CDR3 protein: CATARSGLAGNEQFF

V gene: TRBV7-8
clone size: -
D gene: TRBD2
J gene: TRBJ2-2
CDR3 length: 17
CDR3 DNA: TGTGCCAGCAGCTTACAGGGCAGCGGGGGGTTCCCCGGGGAGCTGTTTTTT
CDR3 protein: CASSLQGSGGFPGELFF

V gene: TRBV5-4
clone size: once
D gene: -
J gene: TRBJ1-4
CDR3 length: 13
CDR3 DNA: TGTGCCAGCAAGGCAGGGCGGTCGGAAAAACTGTTTTTT
CDR3 protein: CASKAGRSEKLFF

V gene: TRBV5-1
clone size: -
D gene: TRBD2
J gene: TRBJ2-3
CDR3 length: 16
CDR3 DNA: TGCGCCAGCAGCGGGGTTAGCGGGGGGAGTGCAGATACGCAGTATTTT
CDR3 protein: CASSGVSGGSADTQYF

V gene: TRBV4-2
clone size: few
D gene: TRBD1
J gene: TRBJ1-1
CDR3 length: 16
CDR3 DNA: TGTGCCAGCAGCCCTCGGACAGGGGAGATGAACACTGAAGCTTTCTTT
CDR3 protein: CASSPRTGEMNTEAFF

V gene: TRBV30
clone size: -
D gene: TRBD2
J gene: TRBJ2-7
CDR3 length: 14
CDR3 DNA: TGTGCCTGGAGTGTACGCGGGGGGGGGTACGAGCAGTACTTC
CDR3 protein: CAWSVRGGGYEQYF

V gene: TRBV9
clone size: -
D gene: -
J gene: TRBJ1-1
CDR3 length: 15
CDR3 DNA: TGTGCCAGCAGCCGCGGAACAGGGAAGAACACTGAAGCTTTCTTT
CDR3 protein: CASSRGTGKNTEAFF

V gene: TRBV19
clone size: -
D gene: -
J gene: TRBJ2-2
CDR3 length: 14
CDR3 DNA: TGTGCCAGTAGTTGGGACAAAAACACCGGGGAGCTGTTTTTT
CDR3 protein: CASSWDKNTGELFF

V gene: TRBV18
clone size: once
D gene: TRBD2
J gene: TRBJ2-5
CDR3 length: 16
CDR3 DNA: TGTGCCAGCTCACTTGGACTAGCGGGGGACCAAGAGACCCAGTACTTC
CDR3 protein: CASSLGLAGDQETQYF

V gene: TRBV5-1
clone size: -
D gene: TRBD1
J gene: TRBJ1-5
CDR3 length: 15
CDR3 DNA: TGCGCCAGCAGCTCGGAAGGGGGCCGCAATCAGCCCCAGCATTTT
CDR3 protein: CASSSEGGRNQPQHF

V gene: TRBV4-1
clone size: -
D gene: TRBD1
J gene: TRBJ2-1
CDR3 length: 17
CDR3 DNA: TGCGCCAGCAGCCAAGATCCCACAGGGGGTAGCTACAATGAGCAGTTCTTC
CDR3 protein: CASSQDPTGGSYNEQFF

V gene: TRBV9
clone size: -
D gene: -
J gene: TRBJ1-1
CDR3 length: 15
CDR3 DNA: TGTGCCAGCAGTGTACAGGGTCAGATGAACACTGAAGCTTTCTTT
CDR3 protein: CASSVQGQMNTEAFF

V gene: TRBV7-9
clone size: -
D gene: -
J gene: TRBJ1-6
CDR3 length: 15
CDR3 DNA: TGTGCCAGCAGCTTATCCGACAGGAATAATTCACCCCTCCACTTT
CDR3 protein: CASSLSDRNNSPLHF

V gene: TRBV7-2
clone size: -
D gene: -
J gene: TRBJ1-5
CDR3 length: 14
CDR3 DNA: TGTGCCAGCAGCTTCAGGGGAGGCAATCAGCCCCAGCATTTT
CDR3 protein: CASSFRGGNQPQHF

V gene: TRBV6-1
clone size: -
D gene: -
J gene: TRBJ1-5
CDR3 length: 15
CDR3 DNA: TGTGCCAGCAGCCCCCCGCAGGGCTCAAGTCAGCCCCAGCATTTT
CDR3 protein: CASSPPQGSSQPQHF

V gene: TRBV30
clone size: few
D gene: -
J gene: TRBJ1-6
CDR3 length: 13
CDR3 DNA: TGTGCCTGGAGCCAGGGCGTCAATTCACCCCTCCACTTT
CDR3 protein: CAWSQGVNSPLHF

V gene: TRBV6-5
clone size: -
D gene: TRBD1
J gene: TRBJ2-7
CDR3 length: 13
CDR3 DNA: TGTGCCAGCGCCCCTCGAAGGGGGCGCGAGCAGTACTTC
CDR3 protein: CASAPRRGREQYF

V gene: TRBV2
clone size: -
D gene: -
J gene: TRBJ1-6
CDR3 length: 16
CDR3 DNA: TGTGCCAGCAGTGAGAACGAAGGCCAGACTGGGTCACCCCTCCACTTT
CDR3 protein: CASSENEGQTGSPLHF

V gene: TRBV5-5
clone size: -
D gene: -
J gene: TRBJ2-6
CDR3 length: 14
CDR3 DNA: TGTGCCAGCAGTCTAGGCTCTGGGGCCAACGTCCTGACTTTC
CDR3 protein: CASSLGSGANVLTF

V gene: TRBV6-8
clone size: once
D gene: TRBD2
J gene: TRBJ2-3
CDR3 length: 16
CDR3 DNA: TGTGCCAGCAGTTACCGGGGGACTAGCGGGGGAGATACGCAGTATTTT
CDR3 protein: CASSYRGTSGGDTQYF

V gene: TRBV2
clone size: -
D gene: -
J gene: TRBJ2-4
CDR3 length: 16
CDR3 DNA: TGTGCCAGCAGTGATGGGGTCAGGGTAGCCAAAAACATTCAGTACTTC
CDR3 protein: CASSDGVRVAKNIQYF

V gene: TRBV5-4
clone size: few
D gene: TRBD1
J gene: TRBJ1-5
CDR3 length: 16
CDR3 DNA: TGTGCCAGCAGTTCATCTGGACAGGGTGGTTTAGGGCCCCAGCATTTT
CDR3 protein: CASSSSGQGGLGPQHF

V gene: TRBV5-1
clone size: -
D gene: TRBD1
J gene: TRBJ2-3
CDR3 length: 16
CDR3 DNA: TGCGCCAGCAGCCCCCTCGAGGGACAGCGTACAGATACGCAGTATTTT
CDR3 protein: CASSPLEGQRTDTQYF

V gene: TRBV5-4
clone size: -
D gene: -
J gene: TRBJ1-2
CDR3 length: 14
CDR3 DNA: TGTGCCAGCAGCCGACACGACAGGTCCTATGGCTACACCTTC
CDR3 protein: CASSRHDRSYGYTF

V gene: TRBV6-5
clone size: once
D gene: -
J gene: TRBJ1-1
CDR3 length: 13
CDR3 DNA: TGTGCCAGCAGTACAGGGATGAACACTGAAGCTTTCTTT
CDR3 protein: CASSTGMNTEAFF

V gene: TRBV5-1
clone size: -
D gene: -
J gene: TRBJ1-1
CDR3 length: 13
CDR3 DNA: TGCGCCAGCAGCTTGTACGGGGGCACTGAAGCTTTCTTT
CDR3 protein: CASSLYGGTEAFF

V gene: TRBV19
clone size: few
D gene: TRBD1
J gene: TRBJ1-6
CDR3 length: 14
CDR3 DNA: TGTGCCAGTAGCGGCGGACAGGGTTTGTTATCCCTCCACTTT
CDR3 protein: CASSGGQGLLSLHF

V gene: TRBV7-2
clone size: -
D gene: TRBD2
J gene: TRBJ2-7
CDR3 length: 15
CDR3 DNA: TGTGCCAGCAGCCTAAGCGGGGGGAAAACCTACGAGCAGTACTTC
CDR3 protein: CASSLSGGKTYEQYF

V gene: TRBV6-5
clone size: -
D gene: -
J gene: TRBJ2-1
CDR3 length: 15
CDR3 DNA: TGTGCCAGCAGTTACTCGGTCAGGGGCTACAATGAGCAGTTCTTC
CDR3 protein: CASSYSVRGYNEQFF

V gene: TRBV7-9
clone size: -
D gene: TRBD1
J gene: TRBJ1-5
CDR3 length: 16
CDR3 DNA: TGTGCCAGCAGCCGAGGCGGGACAGGGGCCAATCAGCCCCAGCATTTT
CDR3 protein: CASSRGGTGANQPQHF

V gene: TRBV5-4
clone size: -
D gene: TRBD1
J gene: TRBJ1-2
CDR3 length: 15
CDR3 DNA: TGTGCCAGCAGCTTGGGGGGACAGGGATTTAGAGGCTACACCTTC
CDR3 protein: CASSLGGQGFRGYTF

V gene: TRBV18
clone size: -
D gene: TRBD1
J gene: TRBJ2-5
CDR3 length: 14
CDR3 DNA: TGTGCCAGCTCACTGACAGGGGAACAAGAGACCCAGTACTTC
CDR3 protein: CASSLTGEQETQYF

V gene: TRBV4-1
clone size: -
D gene: -
J gene: TRBJ1-2
CDR3 length: 15
CDR3 DNA: TGCGCCAGCAGCCAAGACCCCGGACTAGGCTATGGCTACACCTTC
CDR3 protein: CASSQDPGLGYGYTF

V gene: TRBV4-3
clone size: few
D gene: -
J gene: TRBJ1-1
CDR3 length: 14
CDR3 DNA: TGCGCCAGCAGCCAAGATCGGGGGTGGACTGAAGCTTTCTTT
CDR3 protein: CASSQDRGWTEAFF

V gene: TRBV4-2
clone size: few
D gene: TRBD1
J gene: TRBJ2-7
CDR3 length: 15
CDR3 DNA: TGTGCCAGCAGCCAAGACGGACAGGAACCCTACGAGCAGTACTTC
CDR3 protein: CASSQDGQEPYEQYF

V gene: TRBV5-1
clone size: once
D gene: TRBD1
J gene: TRBJ2-1
CDR3 length: 15
CDR3 DNA: TGCGCCAGCAGCTTGTCGCGACAGGGGGTCGATGAGCAGTTCTTC
CDR3 protein: CASSLSRQGVDEQFF

V gene: TRBV5-1
clone size: -
D gene: TRBD1
J gene: TRBJ2-7
CDR3 length: 13
CDR3 DNA: TGCGCCAGCAGCTTTAAGGGGGCCGGCGAGCAGTACTTC
CDR3 protein: CASSFKGAGEQYF